This T cell receptor beta chain was captured by sequencing in a study of technical replicates of blood from a handful of donors. From germline, CDR1 is GTSNPN and CDR2 SVGIG (reference sequence). The CDR3 extends over 13 amino acids. Trimming at V came to 5 bases and at J to 1 base, leaving 3 bases not matched to a gene. TCRdb keeps only in-frame clones here, not all; method: immunoSEQ multiplex PCR. This repertoire shows some 47,000 clones, 80% to 95% found once; its top ten account for 3.9%. This chain uses TRBV30 with TRBJ1-2, with 8 bases that match TRBD1. This clonotype was sampled from a human donor in good health. Some clones in this sample may be carry-over from other donors' samples. Sequencing input: PBMCs. CDR3 loop: CAWGGQGNYGYTF. The CDR3, as DNA: TGTGCCTGGGGAGGACAGGGTAACTATGGCTACACCTTC.